Sequencing of this T cell receptor (beta chain) was carried out in a study of beta chain features in type 1 diabetes. As for the study in general: Across all samples, approximately 110,000,000 sorted cells were examined.

Study-wide points: Researchers reported that naive, central memory and Treg TCRB repertoires appeared more similar in patients than in healthy donors. Insertion counts at VDJ junctions were lower in type 1 diabetes patients, who also showed more deletions there.

As every portion of the isolated RNA was reverse transcribed, the sequencing read expressed TCRB transcripts. The data were produced by immunoSEQ multiplex PCR, yet TCRdb's version contains in-frame clones alone and is incomplete. The data show 450,000 to 600,000 clones, roughly 30% seen once. Looked up from germline, CDR1 is WSHSY and CDR2 is SAAADI. Trimming left V 0 bases short and J 2 bases short, with 7 bases between. This CDR3 has 14 amino acids. Concerning this clone itself: Antigen: not known.

The V gene is TRBV10-2, the J gene TRBJ1-1; D gene unclear. Material: naive CD4+ T cells from blood. The receptor's source is a man between 18 and 29 years old in good health. Here the CDR3 DNA reads TGCGCCAGCAGTGAGTCCGGCAGCAACACTGAAGCTTTCTTT. Its translation: CASSESGSNTEAFF.